A selection of T cell receptor beta chains follows, all from one sample in a study of T cells in Graves' hyperthyroidism and ophthalmopathy. TCRdb reprocessed the multiplex PCR reads via MiXCR and lists one record per CDR3 protein. The sample includes approximately 400,000 distinct CDR3 sequences, about 15% seen only once; the top ten take 30% to 35%. The sample comprised blood. The receptors derive from a young woman with Graves' hyperthyroidism. Each CDR3 is given with its conserved first and last residue. The D gene is left open where the match is weak. Clone sizes are given selectively: once, few, many, or a class where the clone is expanded.

CDR3 protein | CDR3 DNA | J gene | clone size | D gene | V gene
CASSLEQQARGNEQFF | TGCGCCAGCAGCTTGGAGCAGCAGGCGAGGGGAAATGAGCAGTTCTTC | TRBJ2-1 | . | . | TRBV5-1
CASSLAGTGGQETQYF | TGTGCCAGCAGCTTAGCGGGGACAGGGGGCCAAGAGACCCAGTACTTC | TRBJ2-5 | many | TRBD1 | TRBV7-2
CASSLVSLNEKLFF | TGCGCCAGCAGCTTGGTCAGCCTTAATGAAAAACTGTTTTTT | TRBJ1-4 | few | . | TRBV5-1
CASTEKGGTYEQYF | TGTGCCAGCACCGAGAAGGGGGGTACCTACGAGCAGTACTTC | TRBJ2-7 | few | . | TRBV2
CSARLDYNEQFF | TGCAGTGCTAGACTCGACTACAATGAGCAGTTCTTC | TRBJ2-1 | many | . | TRBV20-1
CATSDYKAGGELFF | TGTGCCACCAGTGATTATAAGGCCGGCGGGGAGCTGTTTTTT | TRBJ2-2 | few | . | TRBV24-1
CASSPRPRGFTDTQYF | TGTGCCAGCAGCCCTAGACCTAGGGGGTTTACAGATACGCAGTATTTT | TRBJ2-3 | many | . | TRBV7-9
CASSLRSGTDQPQHF | TGTGCCAGCAGTTTACGTTCGGGCACCGATCAGCCCCAGCATTTT | TRBJ1-5 | many | . | TRBV28
CASSLGDREVEETQYF | TGCGCCAGCAGCTTGGGGGACCGGGAGGTAGAAGAGACCCAGTACTTC | TRBJ2-5 | . | TRBD2 | TRBV5-1
CASSLAGGEQFF | TGTGCCAGCAGCTTGGCCGGGGGAGAGCAGTTCTTC | TRBJ2-1 | many | . | TRBV5-6
CASSQDTASGSTDTQYF | TGTGCCAGCAGCCAAGATACGGCTAGCGGCAGCACAGATACGCAGTATTTT | TRBJ2-3 | . | TRBD2 | TRBV3-1
CASTKLAGTYEQYF | TGTGCCAGCACAAAATTGGCAGGGACGTACGAGCAGTACTTC | TRBJ2-7 | many | . | TRBV28
CASSPVGGAFNEQFF | TGTGCCAGCTCACCGGTAGGGGGCGCGTTCAATGAGCAGTTCTTC | TRBJ2-1 | few | TRBD1 | TRBV18
CASSEEVSDYGYTF | TGTGCCAGCAGTGAGGAGGTATCTGACTATGGCTACACCTTC | TRBJ1-2 | many | . | TRBV2
CASSPAGLILSGANVLTF | TGTGCCAGCAGCCCAGCGGGACTTATTCTCTCTGGGGCCAACGTCCTGACTTTC | TRBJ2-6 | . | TRBD2 | TRBV7-9
CASSEGSGRPQQYF | TGCGCCAGCAGTGAAGGTAGCGGGAGGCCCCAGCAGTACTTC | TRBJ2-7 | . | TRBD2 | TRBV10-1
CASSVRRGRFDYGYTF | TGTGCCAGCAGCGTACGGAGGGGGAGATTCGACTATGGCTACACCTTC | TRBJ1-2 | few | . | TRBV13
CASSRTEDPSYEQYF | TGCGCCAGCAGCCGGACCGAGGACCCGTCCTACGAGCAGTACTTC | TRBJ2-7 | few | . | TRBV4-1
CASSLIVGGPNIQYF | TGTGCCAGCAGTTTAATCGTGGGAGGGCCGAACATTCAGTACTTC | TRBJ2-4 | many | TRBD2 | TRBV12-3/TRBV12-4
CASSHDGADSSYEQYF | TGTGCCAGCAGCCATGACGGGGCGGACAGCTCCTACGAGCAGTACTTC | TRBJ2-7 | few | . | TRBV4-2